What follows are 27 T cell receptor beta chains derived from one specimen sequenced in a study of blood T cell repertoires in COVID-19. Sequencing used immunoSEQ multiplex PCR; TCRdb keeps in-frame clones, though not all of them. This table holds hundreds of thousands of clones, around 86% found once. What was sequenced was PBMCs or T cells enriched from blood (not recorded which). The source is a man aged 35 to 55 who had recovered from COVID-19.

V usage is TRBV11-3 and J usage is TRBJ2-1, with no clear D. CDR1 is SGHNT and CDR2 is YENEEA in the germline V gene. Trimming pared 1 base from V and 2 bases from J, leaving 15 bases between. CDR3 length: 17 residues. This chain's CDR3 is CASSLVSAPLAYNEQFF. As DNA, the CDR3 is TGTGCCAGCAGCTTAGTGAGTGCACCCCTTGCCTACAATGAGCAGTTCTTC.

This chain links TRBV10-3 with TRBJ2-5; 13 nucleotides line up with TRBD2. V was pared by 3 bases and J by 1 base, with 5 bases of the junction left unmatched. CDR1 is ENHRY and CDR2 is SYGVKD in the germline V gene. There are 17 residues in the CDR3. CDR3 residues: CAISDSRTSGGQETQYF. The CDR3 coding sequence is TGTGCCATCAGTGATTCGCGGACTAGCGGGGGCCAAGAGACCCAGTACTTC.

The V gene is TRBV18, the J gene TRBJ2-1; the match to TRBD2 covers 11 bases. The germline V gene encodes CDR1 KGHSH and CDR2 LQKENI. CDR3 length equals 16 residues. J gave up 0 bases and V 6 bases, and 4 bases lay outside the gene matches. The DNA of the CDR3 is TGTGCCAGCTCCCCTAGCGGGGGGCGCTCCTACAATGAGCAGTTCTTC. Residues: CASSPSGGRSYNEQFF.

This clone was found many times. The gene calls are TRBV5-3 and TRBJ1-1, with a possible D match to TRBD1 (5 bases). TRBV5-3 is known as an ORF, though its function is uncertain. V lost 2 bases, J lost 0 bases, and 17 bases lay in between. CDR3 size: 17 residues. CDR3 bases: TGTGCCAGAAGCTTTCCCTCGGACACAAAGATGAACACTGAAGCTTTCTTT. Amino acid sequence: CARSFPSDTKMNTEAFF.

The V call is TRBV4-1, the J call TRBJ2-1; 7 bases are shared with TRBD2. There are 16 residues in the CDR3. The trim removed 4 bases at V and 5 bases at J, leaving 11 bases unmatched. The V gene's germline CDR1 is MGHRA and CDR2 YSYEKL. This CDR3 reads CASSPQRSGINNEQFF. The CDR3 DNA reads as TGCGCCAGCAGCCCCCAACGGAGCGGGATTAACAATGAGCAGTTCTTC.

V usage is TRBV7-2 and J usage is TRBJ1-1; D perhaps matches TRBD1 (6 bases). Germline V gene sequence: CDR1 SGHTA, CDR2 FQGNSA. The CDR3 is 15 amino acids. V lost 5 bases and J 1 base, leaving 14 bases between the germline ends. This chain's CDR3 is CASSIIYRENTEAFF. CDR3 sequence (DNA): TGTGCCAGCAGCATTATCTACAGGGAGAACACTGAAGCTTTCTTT.

The genes are TRBV5-1 and TRBJ2-7, with 10 bases fitting TRBD2. The CDR3 sequence is 16 residues long. V lost 0 bases and J lost 3; bases outside the gene matches: 6. CDR1 SGHRS and CDR2 YFSETQ come from the germline V gene. The CDR3 loop is CASSLALGLAVYEQYF. CDR3 DNA: TGCGCCAGCAGCTTGGCCTTAGGACTAGCGGTCTACGAGCAGTACTTC.

This clone was counted only a few times. The chain uses TRBV28 and TRBJ1-2; no clear D. V was pared by 4 bases and J by 1 base, with 7 bases between. This CDR3 is 13 amino acids long. CDR1 and CDR2 (germline): MDHEN, SYDVKM. CDR3 DNA: TGTGCCAGCAGTTCCCGGGATAACTATGGCTACACCTTC. Translation: CASSSRDNYGYTF.

V gene TRBV6-5 combines with J gene TRBJ2-7; 7 positions agree with TRBD1. This CDR3 has 11 residues. Germline lookup yields CDR1 MNHEY and CDR2 SVGAGI. V shed 6 bases, J shed 13 bases, and the junction held 9 bases outside the gene matches. CDR3 in DNA: TGTGCCAGCAGATCTGACAGGGTTGAATACTTC. Translation gives CASRSDRVEYF.

The rearrangement joins TRBV15 to TRBJ1-5; the match to TRBD1 covers 7 bases. V lost 3 bases to trimming and J lost 1 base; unmatched junction nucleotides: 6. Germline V gene lookup returns CDR1 LNHNV and CDR2 YYDKDF (reference sequence). The length of the CDR3 is 16 residues. CDR3 amino acids: CATSRHDRASNQPQHF. Written as DNA, the CDR3 is TGTGCCACCAGCAGGCATGACAGGGCAAGCAATCAGCCCCAGCATTTT.

The chain has TRBV4-1 and TRBJ2-7; 7 positions match TRBD1. J lost 2 bases, V lost 0 bases, and 7 bases had no gene match. This CDR3 spans 16 amino acids. Germline CDR1 and CDR2: MGHRA and YSYEKL. The CDR3 here is CASSQDLGQITYEQYF. The CDR3 coding sequence is TGCGCCAGCAGCCAAGATCTGGGACAGATCACCTACGAGCAGTACTTC.

This rearrangement joins TRBV27 to TRBJ2-1, with TRBD2 matching over 7 bases. The V and J ends lost 5 bases and 1 base, in that order; junction bases with no gene match: 11. The CDR3 contains 17 residues. Looked up from germline, CDR1 is MNHEY and CDR2 is SMNVEV (reference sequence). The CDR3 spells CASSGLSGRLSYNEQFF. In DNA form, the CDR3 reads TGTGCCAGCAGTGGTCTTAGCGGGCGCCTTTCCTACAATGAGCAGTTCTTC.

This chain connects TRBV11-1 to TRBJ2-3; TRBD2 matches at 11 bases. This CDR3 is built from 16 residues. The germline gives CDR1 SGHAT, CDR2 FQDESV (reference sequence). Germline trimming cut 3 bases from V and 2 bases from J; bases unmatched to any gene: 4. The CDR3 protein is CASSFRLAGHTDTQYF. CDR3 nucleotides: TGTGCCAGCAGCTTCAGACTAGCGGGACACACAGATACGCAGTATTTT. Drawing the rest from reference TRBV11-1 and TRBJ2-3, the complete variable domain is EAEVAQSPRYKITEKSQAVAFWCDPISGHATLYWYRQILGQGPELLVQFQDESVVDDSQLPKDRFSAERLKGVDSTLKIQPAELGDSAMYLCASSFRLAGHTDTQYFGPGTRLTVL.

As to this clone: At the DNA level, this CDR3 is encoded by other sequences in the same sample as well. The chain employs TRBV9 and TRBJ1-5; D is ambiguous. Trimming took 0 bases from V and 6 from J, leaving 10 bases between them. Germline values: CDR1 SGDLS, CDR2 YYNGEE. The CDR3 extends over 14 amino acids. The CDR3 DNA sequence: TGTGCCAGCAGCGTAGGCGGGTCCGGTCAGCCCCAGCATTTT. Protein product: CASSVGGSGQPQHF.

The chain combines TRBV2 with TRBJ1-3; D gene uncertain. V gave up 8 bases and J gave up 4 bases, with 15 bases separating them. Germline lookup yields CDR1 SNHLY and CDR2 FYNNEI. CDR3 length: 14 residues. The CDR3 loop is CASLGLSSGNTIYF. The CDR3 DNA is TGTGCCAGCCTCGGACTCTCTTCAGGAAACACCATATATTTT.

The rearrangement uses TRBV2 and TRBJ2-2; TRBD2 might be the D (7 bases). CDR1 is SNHLY and CDR2 is FYNNEI in the germline V gene. The CDR3 consists of 15 residues. V was trimmed by 5 bases and J by 10 bases, leaving 20 bases between them. The CDR3 here is CASSFNRGASKELFF. The CDR3 DNA reads TGTGCCAGCAGTTTCAACCGGGGGGCGTCAAAGGAGCTGTTTTTT.

The rearrangement joins TRBV6-5 to TRBJ1-4; maybe TRBD1 (5 bases). Germline V gene data show CDR1 as MNHEY and CDR2 as SVGAGI. The CDR3 extends over 14 amino acids. Trimming cost V 6 bases and J 8 bases, with 16 bases left between them. CDR3 sequence reads: CASRKTGTAEKLFF. CDR3 in DNA: TGTGCCAGCAGAAAAACCGGGACTGCAGAAAAACTGTTTTTT.

This rearrangement joins TRBV28 to TRBJ1-6, with D uncertain. Germline assignment: CDR1 MDHEN and CDR2 SYDVKM. The ends were cut back, 2 bases at V and 6 bases at J, with 8 bases in the middle. This CDR3 is 14 amino acids long. CDR3 amino acids: CASSLGQANSPLHF. CDR3 nucleotides: TGTGCCAGCAGTTTAGGGCAAGCTAATTCACCCCTCCACTTT.

This chain uses TRBV3-1 (or the pseudogene TRBV3-2) with TRBJ2-7; 7 positions match TRBD2. This CDR3 has 14 amino acids. Germline-derived CDR1 and CDR2 are LGHDT and YNNKEL (reference sequence). Trimming cost V 4 bases and J 7 bases; bases outside gene matches: 10. CDR3 in DNA: TGTGCCAGCAGCCCTAGCGGCAGCTTATGGGAGCAGTACTTC. It is translated as CASSPSGSLWEQYF.

The J gene is TRBJ2-7, the V gene TRBV18; D is perhaps TRBD2 (5 bases). This CDR3 region has 15 residues. Trimming shortened V by 4 bases and J by 0 bases, and 13 bases separated the two germline ends. Germline CDR1 KGHSH, CDR2 LQKENI. CDR3 nucleotides: TGTGCCAGCTCACGAGGGAGTGGCGGCTCCTACGAGCAGTACTTC. It is translated as CASSRGSGGSYEQYF.

CDR3 loop: CASSLITSGSTYNEQFF. As DNA, the CDR3 is TGCGCCAGCAGCTTGATTACTAGCGGGTCTACCTACAATGAGCAGTTCTTC. The chain employs TRBV5-1 and TRBJ2-1; 9 nucleotides line up with TRBD2. The junction had 7 bases not matched to a gene; V was cut back by 1 base and J by 2 bases. Germline loops: CDR1 SGHRS, CDR2 YFSETQ. The CDR3 is made up of 17 amino acids.

This clone was seen once. The gene calls are TRBV9 and TRBJ1-5; D possibly corresponds to TRBD1 (5 bases). Germline-derived CDR1 and CDR2 are SGDLS and YYNGEE. The CDR3 length is 15 residues. V was cut by 3 bases and J by 0 bases, with 10 bases left in between. The CDR3 sequence is CASSATDLSNQPQHF. The CDR3, as DNA: TGTGCCAGCAGCGCGACAGACCTTAGCAATCAGCCCCAGCATTTT.

The chain combines TRBV5-1 with TRBJ2-1, with 7 bases matching TRBD2. CDR1 is SGHRS, CDR2 YFSETQ, per germline. The length of the CDR3 is 14 residues. V shed 1 base, J shed 4 bases, and the junction held 2 bases outside the gene matches. CDR3 coding DNA: TGCGCCAGCAGCTTGAGGGACTATTACAATGAGCAGTTCTTC. Protein sequence: CASSLRDYYNEQFF. Full variable domain (missing parts from reference TRBV5-1 and TRBJ2-1): KAGVTQTPRYLIKTRGQQVTLSCSPISGHRSVSWYQQTPGQGLQFLFEYFSETQRNKGNFPGRFSGRQFSNSRSEMNVSTLELGDSALYLCASSLRDYYNEQFFGPGTRLTVL.

The gene calls are TRBV6-2 or TRBV6-3 and TRBJ1-2, with 9 bases identical to TRBD1. Trimming at V came to 2 bases and at J to 4 bases, leaving 11 bases not matched to a gene. The V gene's germline CDR1 is MNHEY and CDR2 SVGEGT. This CDR3 spans 17 amino acids. CDR3 in amino acids: CASSYTTTGGAGYGYTF. The CDR3 DNA sequence: TGTGCCAGCAGTTACACGACTACAGGGGGCGCCGGCTATGGCTACACCTTC.

The chain links TRBV2 to TRBJ1-1; 7 positions match TRBD1. The CDR3 has 14 residues. With V trimmed by 8 bases and J by 1 base, 7 bases remained unmatched. CDR1 and CDR2 from the germline V gene are SNHLY and FYNNEI. The CDR3 sequence is CASQPQGGNTEAFF. CDR3 DNA: TGTGCCAGCCAGCCTCAGGGGGGGAACACTGAAGCTTTCTTT.

The gene calls are TRBV19 and TRBJ1-3; maybe TRBD1 (6 bases). This CDR3 contains 15 residues. The V end lost 9 bases, the J end lost 3 bases, and 18 bases lay between the germline ends. Germline CDR1 LNHDA, CDR2 SQIVND (reference sequence). The CDR3 sequence: CASSGTIGFGNTIYF. In nucleotides, the CDR3 is TGTGCCAGCTCCGGGACAATAGGATTTGGAAACACCATATATTTT.

This clone was observed a few times. The chain carries TRBV4-1 and TRBJ2-1, with a weak D call TRBD2 (5 bases). Germline lookup yields CDR1 MGHRA and CDR2 YSYEKL. V lost 2 bases, J lost 2 bases, and 10 bases lay in between. This CDR3 is 15 amino acids long. The CDR3: CASSQTRDPYNEQFF. Here the CDR3 DNA reads TGCGCCAGCAGCCAAACTAGGGATCCCTACAATGAGCAGTTCTTC.